What follows are 21 T cell receptor beta chains derived from one specimen sequenced in a study of CD8 T cells in Susac syndrome. It was with random hexamers that roughly 0.45 to 1 ug RNA was reverse transcribed. MiXCR, run by TCRdb on the immunoSEQ multiplex PCR reads, gives a single entry per CDR3 protein. The top ten hold about 0.14% of the sample, which has some 120,000 distinct CDR3 sequences, about 90% seen once. Sequenced material: CD4+ T cells from PBMCs. All receptors come from a human donor in good health.

The rearrangement uses TRBV29-1 and TRBJ2-5; D call uncertain. The germline V gene encodes CDR1 SQVTM and CDR2 ANQGSEA. The CDR3 runs 13 residues. V shed 6 bases and J shed 1 base, with 12 bases lying between them. DNA of the CDR3: TGCAGCGTCCCCAAGGTGGGCCAAGAGACCCAGTACTTC. Its translation: CSVPKVGQETQYF.

The gene calls are TRBV5-1 and TRBJ2-3; D gene uncertain. This CDR3 is built from 12 residues. The V gene lost 7 bases and the J gene lost 7 bases, with 13 bases spanning the gap. Germline loops: CDR1 SGHRS, CDR2 YFSETQ. The CDR3 loop reads CASGSPEYTQYF. Written as DNA, the CDR3 is TGCGCCAGCGGCTCTCCTGAGTATACGCAGTATTTT.

V gene TRBV7-9 combines with J gene TRBJ1-1, with 8 nucleotides matching TRBD1. The V gene's germline CDR1 is SEHNR and CDR2 FQNEAQ (reference sequence). The CDR3 is 14 amino acids. Germline trimming cut 3 bases from V and 5 bases from J; bases unmatched to any gene: 5. CDR3 sequence (DNA): TGTGCCAGCAGCTTTCAGGGGGCGTGGACTGAAGCTTTCTTT. Amino acids: CASSFQGAWTEAFF.

The chain joins TRBV3-1 to TRBJ2-1; TRBD1 matches 8 bases. Germline CDR1 LGHDT, CDR2 YNNKEL (reference sequence). The length of the CDR3 is 14 residues. V lost 5 bases to trimming and J lost 9 bases; unmatched junction nucleotides: 9. This CDR3 reads CASSWGRGRVEQFF. CDR3 nucleotides: TGTGCCAGCAGCTGGGGCAGGGGGCGCGTTGAGCAGTTCTTC.

This chain joins TRBV6-2 or TRBV6-3 and TRBJ2-1; D is perhaps TRBD2 (5 bases). The V end was cut by 4 bases, the J end by 3 bases, with 7 bases between. The CDR3 consists of 13 residues. Germline CDR1 and CDR2: MNHEY and SVGEGT. The CDR3 here is CASSFRDYNEQFF. The CDR3 DNA follows: TGTGCCAGCAGTTTCCGGGACTACAATGAGCAGTTCTTC.

This clonotype turned up a few times. V is TRBV7-2 and J is TRBJ2-3, with D possibly matching TRBD2 (6 bases). The CDR3 has 15 amino acids. Between the trimmed V and J ends, which lost 4 bases and 1 base, there was a span of 12 bases. Germline assignment: CDR1 SGHTA and CDR2 FQGNSA. The CDR3 DNA sequence: TGTGCCAGCAGCTACCGGGCTAGCGGCACAGATACGCAGTATTTT. Amino acid sequence: CASSYRASGTDTQYF.

The CDR3 loop is CSVDVGLGSGNTIYF. The DNA for the CDR3 is TGCAGCGTTGATGTGGGTCTCGGGTCTGGAAACACCATATATTTT. The chain uses TRBV29-1 and TRBJ1-3; no definite D call. Trimming removed 3 bases at V and 1 base at J, with 13 bases between. Germline CDR1 is SQVTM and CDR2 is ANQGSEA. CDR3 size: 15 residues.

This chain connects TRBV4-2 to TRBJ1-2; D call uncertain. Germline CDR1 is LGHNA and CDR2 is YNFKEQ. This CDR3 is built from 14 residues. Trimming took off 1 base at V and 4 bases at J, with 10 bases between the two ends. CDR3 amino acids: CASSQGEAVYGYTF. The CDR3 DNA reads TGTGCCAGCAGCCAAGGGGAGGCGGTCTATGGCTACACCTTC.

The rearrangement joins TRBV29-1 to TRBJ2-1; TRBD2 aligns across 8 bases. Germline CDR1 reads SQVTM; CDR2 reads ANQGSEA. The V segment lost 4 bases and the J segment 2 bases; nucleotides outside the gene matches: 7. This CDR3 has 15 amino acids. CDR3 amino acids: CSVGTSGGAYNEQFF. Here the CDR3 DNA reads TGCAGCGTTGGAACTAGCGGTGGAGCCTACAATGAGCAGTTCTTC.

The V and J genes are TRBV6-2 or TRBV6-3 and TRBJ2-4; TRBD1 agrees at 8 bases. The J segment lost 9 bases and the V segment lost 1 base, leaving 5 bases of the junction unmatched. Germline V gene sequence: CDR1 MNHEY, CDR2 SVGEGT. The CDR3 loop spans 14 amino acids. DNA for the CDR3: TGTGCCAGCAGTTACTATACCGGGACAGGCATTCAGTACTTC. Amino acid sequence: CASSYYTGTGIQYF.

This chain uses TRBV30 with TRBJ1-2; D is undetermined. With 3 bases removed from V and 3 bases from J, the gap between germline ends came to 8 bases. Germline-derived CDR1 and CDR2 are GTSNPN and SVGIG (reference sequence). The CDR3 totals 12 residues. CDR3 in DNA: TGTGCCTGGAGGGGCCGAGACTATGGCTACACCTTC. Translated, it gives CAWRGRDYGYTF.

The chain carries TRBV20-1 and TRBJ2-5, with D perhaps TRBD1 (6 bases). CDR1 and CDR2 (germline): DFQATT, SNEGSKA (reference sequence). V lost 5 bases and J 1 base, leaving 11 bases between the germline ends. The CDR3 is 13 amino acids. CDR3 coding DNA: TGCAGTGCTGTTCGGACAGTCCAAGAGACCCAGTACTTC. It specifies CSAVRTVQETQYF.

The rearrangement joins TRBV5-6 to TRBJ2-2, with 7 bases lining up with TRBD1. The J segment lost 4 bases and the V segment lost 7 bases, leaving 10 bases of the junction unmatched. The length of the CDR3 is 15 residues. Germline loops: CDR1 SGHDT, CDR2 YYEEEE. Written as DNA, the CDR3 is TGTGCCAGCCGATCAGGGGGTAGGGTCACCGGGGAGCTGTTTTTT. Its protein is CASRSGGRVTGELFF.

The rearrangement uses TRBV7-2 and TRBJ1-2, with 9 nucleotides matching TRBD1. From germline, CDR1 is SGHTA and CDR2 FQGNSA. With 4 bases clipped from V and 8 bases from J, the junction kept 5 bases outside the gene matches. The CDR3 has 13 residues. CDR3 amino acids: CASSSQGARGYTF. The CDR3 nucleotides read TGTGCCAGCAGCTCACAGGGGGCGCGAGGCTACACCTTC.

The chain couples TRBV9 to TRBJ2-2; D is perhaps TRBD1 (7 bases). V gave up 0 bases and J gave up 7 bases, with 10 bases separating them. The CDR3 covers 14 residues. CDR1 SGDLS and CDR2 YYNGEE come from the germline V gene. For the CDR3, the DNA is TGTGCCAGCAGCGTAGACCAGGGGGGCGGGGAGCTGTTTTTT. Its protein is CASSVDQGGGELFF.

This chain uses TRBV13 with TRBJ2-7, with 8 bases fitting TRBD2. The CDR3 loop spans 16 amino acids. The ends lost 4 bases at V and 4 bases at J; junction bases unmatched: 12. Germline V gene sequence: CDR1 PRHDT, CDR2 FYEKMQ (reference sequence). The DNA for the CDR3 is TGTGCCAGCAGCTCCTCGGGGGGGAGCGGGGGATACGAGCAGTACTTC. Translation: CASSSSGGSGGYEQYF.

This clonotype was counted once. The chain has TRBV3-1 and TRBJ2-5; the match to TRBD2 covers 12 bases. J gave up 6 bases and V 1 base, and 9 bases lay outside the gene matches. Germline-derived CDR1 and CDR2 are LGHDT and YNNKEL (reference sequence). This CDR3 comprises 17 residues. The CDR3 is CASSQGLLAGGQKTQYF. CDR3 sequence (DNA): TGTGCCAGCAGCCAAGGTCTACTAGCGGGGGGTCAAAAGACCCAGTACTTC.

CDR3 nucleotides: TGTGCCAGCAGTTACTCACCCCTACAGGGGTTCAGTGAAGCTTTCTTT. This gives the protein CASSYSPLQGFSEAFF. The rearrangement joins TRBV6-2 or TRBV6-3 to TRBJ1-1; 7 bases are shared with TRBD1. Trimming at V came to 0 bases and at J to 7 bases, leaving 11 bases not matched to a gene. This CDR3 is 16 amino acids long. Germline CDR1 and CDR2: MNHEY and SVGEGT.

The V gene is TRBV5-5, the J gene TRBJ1-1; D is uncertain. Trimming took off 3 bases at V and 6 bases at J, with 15 bases between the two ends. The CDR3 runs to 14 residues. In germline, CDR1 is SGHKS, CDR2 YYEKEE (reference sequence). CDR3 amino acids: CASSSHASGPEAFF. DNA for the CDR3: TGTGCCAGCAGCTCACACGCCTCTGGCCCTGAAGCTTTCTTT.

The rearrangement joins TRBV7-3 to TRBJ2-7; 9 bases align to TRBD1. Trimming at V came to 5 bases and at J to 6 bases, leaving 5 bases not matched to a gene. CDR1 and CDR2 (germline): SGHTA, FQGTGA. CDR3 size: 13 residues. CDR3 DNA: TGTGCCAGCAGCCCCAACAGGGGGCTCGAGCAGTACTTC. As protein: CASSPNRGLEQYF.

This clonotype has only a few counts. The rearrangement uses TRBV19 and TRBJ1-1; no definite D call. The germline CDR1 and CDR2 sequences are LNHDA and SQIVND (reference sequence). The CDR3 is made up of 13 amino acids. V lost 6 bases, J lost 2 bases, and 10 bases lay in between. The CDR3 DNA reads TGTGCCAGTAGCCCGGTCCTCAACACTGAAGCTTTCTTT. Translating gives CASSPVLNTEAFF.